Below, 20 T cell receptor beta chains from the same sample are listed, as sequenced in a study of beta chain features in type 1 diabetes. Every bit of the isolated RNA underwent reverse transcription, so sequencing read expressed TCRB transcripts. Sequencing was performed with immunoSEQ multiplex PCR; in TCRdb, only in-frame clones are kept and a portion is missing. Of around 710,000 clones in the sample, around 12% are singletons; the top ten hold more than 0.1%. Their antigen targets remain unknown. Study results and caveats: There was a moderate but significant shortening of TCRB CDR3s in all four CD4+ subsets of Type 1 diabetes patients.

The sequenced sample was naive CD4+ T cells from blood. The receptors were gathered from a man younger than 45 with type 1 diabetes.

The chain employs TRBV25-1 and TRBJ2-7; D is unresolved. From germline, CDR1 is MGHDK and CDR2 SYGVNS. This CDR3 region has 13 residues. Trimming removed 3 bases from V and 2 bases from J, with 8 bases in between. The CDR3 loop is CASSDITAYEQYF. In DNA, the CDR3 is TGTGCCAGCAGTGATATCACAGCCTACGAGCAGTACTTC.

This chain connects TRBV4-2 to TRBJ2-7; the match to TRBD1 covers 8 bases. The CDR3 contains 11 residues. Germline CDR1 is LGHNA and CDR2 is YNFKEQ. The junction had 3 bases not matched to a gene; V was cut back by 11 bases and J by 3 bases. CDR3 residues: CASGTGYEQYF. Written as DNA, the CDR3 is TGTGCCTCTGGGACAGGCTACGAGCAGTACTTC.

V is TRBV5-8 and J is TRBJ2-1, with TRBD1 as a possible D gene (5 bases). The germline V gene encodes CDR1 SGHTS and CDR2 YDEGEE. V was trimmed by 2 bases and J by 0 bases, leaving 9 bases between them. The CDR3 is made up of 15 amino acids. This CDR3 reads CASSFTGSSYNEQFF. As DNA, the CDR3 is TGTGCCAGCAGCTTTACAGGTAGCTCCTACAATGAGCAGTTCTTC.

The chain combines TRBV19 with TRBJ1-2; D uncertain. The CDR3 is made up of 13 amino acids. Trimming removed 0 bases at V and 8 bases at J, with 10 bases between. Germline V gives CDR1 LNHDA, CDR2 SQIVND (reference sequence). This CDR3 is CASSIDLRSGYTF. CDR3 sequence (DNA): TGTGCCAGTAGTATAGATCTGCGGAGCGGCTACACCTTC. Based on the CDR3 plus reference TRBV19 and TRBJ1-2, the full variable domain is DGGITQSPKYLFRKEGQNVTLSCEQNLNHDAMYWYRQDPGQGLRLIYYSQIVNDFQKGDIAEGYSVSREKKESFPLTVTSAQKNPTAFYLCASSIDLRSGYTFGSGTRLTVV.

The V and J genes are TRBV5-4 and TRBJ2-2, with TRBD2 as a possible D gene (6 bases). Germline CDR1 and CDR2: SGHNT and YYREEE (reference sequence). The CDR3 covers 14 residues. V was pared by 5 bases and J by 0 bases, with 8 bases between. CDR3 sequence (DNA): TGTGCCAGCAGATCGGGAGCGAACACCGGGGAGCTGTTTTTT. Protein: CASRSGANTGELFF.

The chain employs TRBV15 and TRBJ2-7; D unresolved. The CDR3 is 16 amino acids. V lost 1 base and J lost 3, with 16 bases in between. Germline assignment: CDR1 LNHNV and CDR2 YYDKDF (reference sequence). CDR3: CATSRVSLKGRYEQYF. The CDR3 DNA is TGTGCCACCAGCAGAGTTTCTCTGAAAGGCCGCTACGAGCAGTACTTC.

This clone has just a few counts. This chain connects TRBV7-2 to TRBJ2-7; D perhaps matches TRBD1 (5 bases). Looked up from germline, CDR1 is SGHTA and CDR2 is FQGNSA. The CDR3 is made up of 16 amino acids. Trimming left V 4 bases short and J 6 bases short, with 22 bases between. CDR3 bases: TGTGCCAGCAGCTCCCCATCTACCGGACACTCGTCCGAGCAGTACTTC. Its protein product is CASSSPSTGHSSEQYF. Using reference TRBV7-2 and TRBJ2-7 for the parts outside the CDR3, the full variable domain is GAGVSQSPSNKVTEKGKDVELRCDPISGHTALYWYRQSLGQGLEFLIYFQGNSAPDKSGLPSDRFSAERTGGSVSTLTIQRTQQEDSAVYLCASSSPSTGHSSEQYFGPGTRLTVT.

This clone was seen only a few times. The chain links TRBV15 to TRBJ2-3; possible D gene TRBD2, 6 bases. This CDR3 has 14 amino acids. Per the germline V gene, CDR1 is LNHNV and CDR2 is YYDKDF (reference sequence). V was pared by 2 bases and J by 6 bases, with 12 bases between. DNA for the CDR3: TGTGCCACCAGCAGACGGGACTTGGGGGATACGCAGTATTTT. The encoded protein is CATSRRDLGDTQYF.

The chain joins TRBV28 to TRBJ2-7; 9 bases are shared with TRBD1. This CDR3 region has 15 residues. V shed 4 bases and J 4 bases; nucleotides not matched to a gene: 8. The germline CDR1 and CDR2 sequences are MDHEN and SYDVKM. The CDR3 DNA is TGTGCCAGCAGTTCCACAGGGGGCGCCGGGTACGAGCAGTACTTC. This sequence encodes CASSSTGGAGYEQYF.

The chain couples TRBV18 to TRBJ1-4; D is unclear. CDR1 is KGHSH and CDR2 is LQKENI in the germline V gene. The ends were cut back, 2 bases at V and 5 bases at J, with 9 bases in the middle. CDR3 length equals 14 residues. The DNA of the CDR3 is TGTGCCAGCTCACCAGCGGATTTCAATGAAAAACTGTTTTTT. This translates into CASSPADFNEKLFF.

CDR3 amino acids: CASSLGQGASTDTQYF. CDR3 in DNA: TGCGCCAGCAGCTTAGGACAGGGGGCAAGCACAGATACGCAGTATTTT. The chain combines TRBV5-1 with TRBJ2-3, with 11 bases fitting TRBD1. The V gene end was trimmed by 2 bases and the J gene end by 0 bases; junction bases not matched to a gene: 2. The CDR3 runs to 16 residues. Germline CDR1 and CDR2: SGHRS and YFSETQ. The full variable domain, its missing parts supplied by reference TRBV5-1 and TRBJ2-3, is KAGVTQTPRYLIKTRGQQVTLSCSPISGHRSVSWYQQTPGQGLQFLFEYFSETQRNKGNFPGRFSGRQFSNSRSEMNVSTLELGDSALYLCASSLGQGASTDTQYFGPGTRLTVL.

The genes are TRBV4-3 and TRBJ2-3; no clear D gene. This CDR3 is built from 14 residues. Germline V gene lookup returns CDR1 LGHNA and CDR2 YSLEER. V was trimmed by 5 bases and J by 2 bases, leaving 11 bases between them. The CDR3 spells CASSVSRTTDTQYF. For the CDR3, the DNA is TGCGCCAGCAGCGTCAGTCGGACCACAGATACGCAGTATTTT.

The chain is built from TRBV5-6 and TRBJ2-5; TRBD2 agrees at 8 bases. The germline V gene has CDR1 SGHDT and CDR2 YYEEEE. The CDR3 has 15 amino acids. V shed 4 bases and J 3 bases; nucleotides not matched to a gene: 8. This CDR3 is CASSGSGVWEETQYF. CDR3 nucleotides: TGTGCCAGCAGCGGTAGCGGGGTGTGGGAAGAGACCCAGTACTTC.

The V gene is TRBV18, the J gene TRBJ1-5, with TRBD1 as a possible D gene (5 bases). The CDR3 consists of 16 residues. V gave up 2 bases and J gave up 1 base, with 12 bases separating them. Germline CDR1 reads KGHSH; CDR2 reads LQKENI. CDR3 coding DNA: TGTGCCAGCTCACCAATGGAACCAGGGAGCAATCAGCCCCAGCATTTT. Residues: CASSPMEPGSNQPQHF.

This clone was seen more than once but under ten times. V is TRBV2 and J is TRBJ1-5; no firm D call. V lost 2 bases, J lost 1 base, and 6 bases lay in between. The CDR3 loop spans 14 amino acids. Germline CDR1 SNHLY, CDR2 FYNNEI. The CDR3 loop is CASSENGSNQPQHF. The CDR3 DNA reads TGTGCCAGCAGTGAAAATGGAAGCAATCAGCCCCAGCATTTT.

J is TRBJ2-1 and V is TRBV30; the match to TRBD1 covers 8 bases. Germline V gene lookup returns CDR1 GTSNPN and CDR2 SVGIG (reference sequence). The CDR3 is made up of 13 amino acids. Losses at the gene ends were 1 base for V and 12 bases for J; bases not matched to a gene: 8. CDR3 sequence (DNA): TGTGCCTGGAGTGGATCAACAGGGACAGGGCAGTTCTTC. The encoded protein is CAWSGSTGTGQFF.

This clone appeared a few times. This chain uses TRBV30 with TRBJ1-3; TRBD1 matches at 9 bases. The junction had 5 bases not matched to a gene; V was cut back by 3 bases and J by 8 bases. Germline assignment: CDR1 GTSNPN and CDR2 SVGIG (reference sequence). The CDR3 has 13 residues. CDR3 sequence reads: CAWSRDREYTIYF. The CDR3, as DNA: TGTGCCTGGAGCCGGGACAGGGAGTACACCATATATTTT.

This chain uses TRBV7-9 with TRBJ1-2, with 9 bases lining up with TRBD1. J lost 4 bases, V lost 5 bases, and 8 bases had no gene match. The CDR3 is 15 residues long. Germline loops: CDR1 SEHNR, CDR2 FQNEAQ (reference sequence). CDR3 coding DNA: TGTGCCAGCAGCCCACCGGGACAGGGCGGCTATGGCTACACCTTC. Its protein is CASSPPGQGGYGYTF.

This clone was seen a few times. The CDR3 region is CASSLLGQLRYEQYF. The CDR3 DNA reads TGTGCCAGCAGCTTACTTGGTCAGCTTCGTTACGAGCAGTACTTC. The J gene is TRBJ2-7, the V gene TRBV7-2; D remains unclear. Trimming removed 2 bases at V and 4 bases at J, with 15 bases between. This CDR3 is 15 amino acids long. Germline V gives CDR1 SGHTA, CDR2 FQGNSA. Based on the CDR3 plus reference TRBV7-2 and TRBJ2-7, the full variable domain is GAGVSQSPSNKVTEKGKDVELRCDPISGHTALYWYRQSLGQGLEFLIYFQGNSAPDKSGLPSDRFSAERTGGSVSTLTIQRTQQEDSAVYLCASSLLGQLRYEQYFGPGTRLTVT.

This clone was found a few times. The J gene is TRBJ2-7, the V gene TRBV7-2; 15 nucleotides match TRBD2. Germline lookup yields CDR1 SGHTA and CDR2 FQGNSA. The CDR3 loop spans 16 amino acids. J gave up 3 bases and V 5 bases, and 5 bases lay outside the gene matches. CDR3 sequence (DNA): TGTGCCAGCAGCGTGTCGGGACTAGCGGGGGGCTACGAGCAGTACTTC. As protein: CASSVSGLAGGYEQYF.